This T cell receptor (beta chain) was sequenced for a study of regulatory T cells in long-lasting Graves disease. Remarks on this clonotype: The antigen remains unidentified.

Study-wide points: A limited number of samples was an acknowledged limitation.

As to time point: persistent/refractory GD, antithyroid drugs over 5 years with positive TRAb. PBMCs provided the RNA from which the TCR library was made. Trimming at V came to 2 bases and at J to 6 bases, leaving 11 bases not matched to a gene. This CDR3 comprises 18 residues. Assembly of TCR beta libraries relied on iRepertoire HTBI primers together with Arm-PCR of CDR3 regions. TCRdb itself ran the multiplex PCR reads through MiXCR, one entry per CDR3 protein. The table includes about 340,000 distinct CDR3 sequences, about 20% detected once. This TCR was sampled from a female donor with Graves disease. This sequence joins TRBV12-3 or TRBV12-4 and TRBJ2-6, with 9 bases fitting TRBD2. Sequencing was performed on peripheral blood mononuclear cells (PBMCs), taken when the disease was refractory, from a patient treated with antithyroid drugs. The CDR3 coding sequence is TGTGCCAGCAGTTTAACAGCGGGGGCGGGAGGGATGGCCAACGTCCTGACTTTC. Protein sequence: CASSLTAGAGGMANVLTF.